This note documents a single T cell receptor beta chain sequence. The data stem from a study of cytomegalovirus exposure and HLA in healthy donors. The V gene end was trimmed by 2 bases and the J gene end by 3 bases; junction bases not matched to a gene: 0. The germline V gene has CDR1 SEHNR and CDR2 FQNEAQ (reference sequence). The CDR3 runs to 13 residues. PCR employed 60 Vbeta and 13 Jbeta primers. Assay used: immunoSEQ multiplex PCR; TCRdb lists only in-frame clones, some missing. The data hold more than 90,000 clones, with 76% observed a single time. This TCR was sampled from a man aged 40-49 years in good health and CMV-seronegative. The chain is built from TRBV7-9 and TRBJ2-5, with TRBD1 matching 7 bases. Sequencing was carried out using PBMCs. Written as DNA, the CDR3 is TGTGCCAGCAGCTTACAGGGGGAAGAGACCCAGTACTTC. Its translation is CASSLQGEETQYF.